This TCR beta chain was recorded in a study of human T cells and chemical hapten exposure. Study background: Epicutaneous patch tests delivered 0.01% DPC to the upper back, with evaluation at 6 days.

The CDR3 contains 18 residues. V shed 0 bases, J shed 5 bases, and the junction held 10 bases outside the gene matches. CDR1 is SGHDN, CDR2 FVKESK, per germline. Attachment of unique molecular identifiers to individual cDNA molecules was performed in the library. TCRdb reanalysed the RACE reads using MiXCR and keeps one entry per CDR3 protein. This sample has tens of thousands of distinct CDR3 sequences, with about 10% found just once. Stated time point: patch test 1, 2 weeks after DPC sensitization. As for treatment: therapeutic diphenylcyclopropenone sensitization with weekly scalp DPC. The total RNA was obtained from whole blood that was not fractionated.

The sequences come from whole blood, collected in connection with sensitization to the hapten diphenylcyclopropenone (DPC). The chain joins TRBV14 to TRBJ2-5, with 12 bases matching TRBD2. The sequence derives from a man in his forties with alopecia areata. Some clones in this sample may be carry-over from other donors' samples. In DNA, the CDR3 is TGTGCCAGCAGCCAAGATACGGCTAGCGGGAGGGCCTACGAGACCCAGTACTTC. Translating it yields CASSQDTASGRAYETQYF. The variable domain in full, with the rest retrieved from reference TRBV14 and TRBJ2-5, is EAGVTQFPSHSVIEKGQTVTLRCDPISGHDNLYWYRRVMGKEIKFLLHFVKESKQDESGMPNNRFLAERTGGTYSTLKVQPAELEDSGVYFCASSQDTASGRAYETQYFGPGTRLLVL.